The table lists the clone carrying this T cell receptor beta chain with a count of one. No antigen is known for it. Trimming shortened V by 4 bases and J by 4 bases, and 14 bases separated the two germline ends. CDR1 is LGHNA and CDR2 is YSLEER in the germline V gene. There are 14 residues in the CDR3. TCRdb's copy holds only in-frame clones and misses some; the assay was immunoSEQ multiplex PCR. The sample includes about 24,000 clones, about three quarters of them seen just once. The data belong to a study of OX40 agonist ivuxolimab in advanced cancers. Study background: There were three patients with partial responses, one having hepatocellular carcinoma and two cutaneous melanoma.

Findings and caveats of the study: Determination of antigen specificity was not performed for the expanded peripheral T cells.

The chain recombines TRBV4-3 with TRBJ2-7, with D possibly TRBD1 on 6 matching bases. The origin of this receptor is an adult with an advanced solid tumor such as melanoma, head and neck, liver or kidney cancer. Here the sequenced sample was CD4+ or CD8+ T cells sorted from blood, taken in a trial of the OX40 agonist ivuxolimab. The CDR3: CASSRAQGWYEQYF. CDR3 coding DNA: TGCGCCAGCAGCCGAGCACAGGGTTGGTACGAGCAGTACTTC.